The sequence of this TCR beta chain was determined in a study of T cells of healthy individuals. With 3 bases clipped from V and 6 bases from J, the junction kept 18 bases outside the gene matches. This CDR3 comprises 17 residues. The germline V gene encodes CDR1 DFQATT and CDR2 SNEGSKA (reference sequence). This clonotype was found a few times. TCRdb passed the 5' RACE reads through MiXCR, listing each CDR3 protein once. This sample has about 96,000 distinct CDR3 sequences, with roughly 15% found just once. The receptor was isolated from a human donor in good health. The chain couples TRBV20-1 to TRBJ2-7, with 9 nucleotides matching TRBD1. The CDR3 loop reads CSASLIIKGTGRFEQYF. The CDR3, as DNA: TGCAGTGCTAGTCTGATAATCAAAGGGACAGGGAGATTCGAGCAGTACTTC.